This entry is about one TCR beta chain. This specimen comes from a study of cytotoxic CD8 clonotypes in ibrutinib-treated CLL. Overall study: The study included 11 relapsed/refractory and 15 treatment-naive patients; roughly 17 had IGHV unmutated disease. Per sample, productive templates averaged about 240,000 and productive rearrangements averaged 94,082.

V shed 3 bases, J shed 5 bases, and the junction held 6 bases outside the gene matches. CDR3 length: 15 amino acids. Germline V lookup: CDR1 KGHSH, CDR2 LQKENI. This table comes from immunoSEQ multiplex PCR, and its TCRdb copy is limited to in-frame clones, with some not included. The repertoire holds around 330,000 clones, 60% to 80% seen once, with about 6.7% in the top ten. The source of this sequence is a human donor with chronic lymphocytic leukemia. This specimen was PBMCs, taken after 36 months of ibrutinib treatment. The chain joins TRBV18 to TRBJ1-4; 7 bases are shared with TRBD1. In DNA, the CDR3 is TGTGCCAGCTCACCGAAGACAGGGAACAATGAAAAACTGTTTTTT. It yields the protein CASSPKTGNNEKLFF.